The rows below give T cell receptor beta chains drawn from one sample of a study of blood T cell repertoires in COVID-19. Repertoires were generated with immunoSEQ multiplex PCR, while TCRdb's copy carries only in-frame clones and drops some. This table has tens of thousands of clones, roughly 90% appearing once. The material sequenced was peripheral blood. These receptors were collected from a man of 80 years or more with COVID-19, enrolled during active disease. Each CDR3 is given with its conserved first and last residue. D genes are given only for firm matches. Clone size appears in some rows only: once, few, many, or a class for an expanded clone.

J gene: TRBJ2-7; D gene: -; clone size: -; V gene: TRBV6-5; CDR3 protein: CASTVREFSYEQYF; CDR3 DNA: TGTGCCAGCACCGTCCGGGAATTCTCCTACGAGCAGTACTTC
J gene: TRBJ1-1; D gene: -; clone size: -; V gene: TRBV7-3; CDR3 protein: CASSLTPGPMNTEAFF; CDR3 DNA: TGTGCCAGCAGCTTAACTCCAGGCCCTATGAACACTGAAGCTTTCTTT
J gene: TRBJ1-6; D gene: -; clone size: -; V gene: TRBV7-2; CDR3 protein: CASSPYQTNSPLHF; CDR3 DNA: TGTGCCAGCAGCCCCTACCAGACAAATTCACCCCTCCACTTT
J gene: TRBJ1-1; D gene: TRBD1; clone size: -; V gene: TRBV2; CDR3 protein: CASSLKGQGSTEAFF; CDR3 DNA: TGTGCCAGCAGCCTTAAAGGACAGGGGAGCACTGAAGCTTTCTTT
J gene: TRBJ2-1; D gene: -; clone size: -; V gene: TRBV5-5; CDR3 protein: CASSLEPAGYNEQFF; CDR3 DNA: TGTGCCAGCAGCTTGGAACCAGCGGGCTACAATGAGCAGTTCTTC
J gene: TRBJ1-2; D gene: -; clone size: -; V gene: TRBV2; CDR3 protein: CASSETNRVVGYTF; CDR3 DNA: TGTGCCAGCAGTGAAACGAACAGGGTGGTTGGCTACACCTTC
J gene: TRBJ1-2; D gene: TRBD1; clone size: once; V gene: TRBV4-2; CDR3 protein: CASSQATGTDYYGYTF; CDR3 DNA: TGTGCCAGCAGCCAAGCGACTGGGACAGACTACTATGGCTACACCTTC
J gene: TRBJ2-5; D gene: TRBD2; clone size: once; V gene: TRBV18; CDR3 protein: CASSPSGVETQYF; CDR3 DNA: TGTGCCAGCTCCCCAAGCGGGGTTGAGACCCAGTACTTC
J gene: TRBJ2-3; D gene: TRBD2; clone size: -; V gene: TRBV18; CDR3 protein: CASSPGLAATDTQYF; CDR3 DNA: TGTGCCAGCTCGCCCGGACTAGCGGCCACAGATACGCAGTATTTT
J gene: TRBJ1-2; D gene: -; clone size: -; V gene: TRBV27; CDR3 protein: CASRGVNNYGYTF; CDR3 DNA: TGTGCCAGCAGAGGGGTGAATAACTATGGCTACACCTTC
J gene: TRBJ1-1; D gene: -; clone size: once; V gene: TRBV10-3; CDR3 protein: CAIRGQLNTEAFF; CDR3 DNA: TGTGCCATCAGAGGACAGCTGAACACTGAAGCTTTCTTT
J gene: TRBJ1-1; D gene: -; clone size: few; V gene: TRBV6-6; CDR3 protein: CASSYGPTEAFF; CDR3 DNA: TGTGCCAGCAGTTACGGCCCCACTGAAGCTTTCTTT
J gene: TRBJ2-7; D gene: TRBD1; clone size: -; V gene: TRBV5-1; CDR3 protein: CASSKPGQGYEQYF; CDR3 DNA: TGCGCCAGCAGCAAACCGGGACAGGGCTACGAGCAGTACTTC
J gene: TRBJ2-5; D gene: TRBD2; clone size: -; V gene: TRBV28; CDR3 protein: CASSLGGWKETQYF; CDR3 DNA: TGTGCCAGCAGTTTGGGGGGGTGGAAAGAGACCCAGTACTTC
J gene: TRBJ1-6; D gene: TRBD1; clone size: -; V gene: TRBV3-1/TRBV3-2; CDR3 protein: CATGDPNSPLHF; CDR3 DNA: TGTGCTACAGGGGACCCCAATTCACCCCTCCACTTT
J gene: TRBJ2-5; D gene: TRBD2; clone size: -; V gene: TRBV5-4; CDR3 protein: CASSRRLAGGETQYF; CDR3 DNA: TGTGCCAGCAGCCGTAGACTAGCGGGAGGAGAGACCCAGTACTTC
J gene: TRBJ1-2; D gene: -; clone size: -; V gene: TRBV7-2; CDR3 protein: CASSLFGLNYGYTF; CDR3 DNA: TGTGCCAGCAGCTTATTCGGGTTGAACTATGGCTACACCTTC
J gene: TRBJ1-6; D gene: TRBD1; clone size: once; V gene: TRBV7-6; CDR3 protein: CASSTGQGGNSPLHF; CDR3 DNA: TGTGCCAGCAGCACCGGACAGGGTGGTAATTCACCCCTCCACTTT
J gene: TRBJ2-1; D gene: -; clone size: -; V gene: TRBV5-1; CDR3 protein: CASSLVGGAEFYNEQFF; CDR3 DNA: TGCGCCAGCAGCTTAGTCGGTGGGGCAGAATTTTACAATGAGCAGTTCTTC
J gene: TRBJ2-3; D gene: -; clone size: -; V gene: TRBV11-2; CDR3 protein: CASSLDSAPDTQYF; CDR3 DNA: TGTGCCAGCAGCTTAGACAGCGCTCCAGATACGCAGTATTTT